This entry is about one TCR beta chain. Different DNA sequences within this sample yield the same CDR3. The sample originates from a study of blood T cell repertoires in COVID-19. Germline assignment: CDR1 SGHTA and CDR2 FQGTGA. With 5 bases removed from V and 3 bases from J, the gap between germline ends came to 11 bases. The CDR3 has 14 amino acids. The protocol was immunoSEQ multiplex PCR, while the TCRdb copy is restricted to in-frame clones and leaves out a portion. Among approximately 230,000 clones listed, 70% to 90% were seen once. This sequence originates from a man aged 18 to 30 with active or convalescent COVID-19. V and J are TRBV7-3 and TRBJ1-3, with D perhaps matching TRBD1 (6 bases). The sample was peripheral blood. CDR3 DNA sequence: TGTGCCAGCAGCGAAACAGGGAGTGGAAACACCATATATTTT. This gives the protein CASSETGSGNTIYF.